Each of the 29 T cell receptor beta chains below was sequenced from the same sample in a study of vaccination effects on CD4 cells after COVID-19. No antigen has been identified for these receptors. Upon completion of around eleven days in culture, CD4+ T cells were isolated. Here immunoSEQ multiplex PCR was the method, and the copy in TCRdb shows in-frame clones only, minus some. The data contain approximately 40,000 clones, 82% of them singletons. The starting material was CD4+ T cells from PBMCs cultured without peptide, obtained before COVID-19 vaccination. These receptors originate from a human donor who received a COVID-19 vaccine.

The chain is built from TRBV23-1 and TRBJ2-7; 7 positions match TRBD1. TRBV23-1 is classed as an ORF, of uncertain function. The CDR3 length is 13 residues. V was clipped by 4 bases and J by 7 bases; unmatched bases: 7. CDR3 loop: CASSRRGGYEQYV. CDR3 bases: TGCGCCAGCAGTCGGAGAGGGGGCTATGAGCAGTACGTC.

The chain has TRBV7-2 and TRBJ2-1, with D possibly TRBD1 on 5 matching bases. The CDR3 consists of 13 residues. Trimming took off 1 base at V and 5 bases at J, with 6 bases between the two ends. Germline V gene lookup returns CDR1 SGHTA and CDR2 FQGNSA. The CDR3 spells CASSLGTHNEQFF. CDR3 sequence (DNA): TGTGCCAGCAGCTTAGGGACACACAATGAGCAGTTCTTC. Filled out from reference TRBV7-2 and TRBJ2-1, the complete variable domain reads GAGVSQSPSNKVTEKGKDVELRCDPISGHTALYWYRQSLGQGLEFLIYFQGNSAPDKSGLPSDRFSAERTGGSVSTLTIQRTQQEDSAVYLCASSLGTHNEQFFGPGTRLTVL.

The gene calls are TRBV6-5 and TRBJ2-1, with 7 bases lining up with TRBD2. After removal of 11 bases from V and 0 bases from J, the junction contained 10 bases not matched to a gene. The germline V gene encodes CDR1 MNHEY and CDR2 SVGAGI. The CDR3 extends over 15 amino acids. CDR3 bases: TGTGCCGGACTCCCGGGGGGAAGCTCCTACAATGAGCAGTTCTTC. Encoded protein: CAGLPGGSSYNEQFF.

The chain uses TRBV6-4 and TRBJ2-4; perhaps TRBD2 as D (5 bases). Germline V lookup: CDR1 MRHNA, CDR2 SNTAGT. The CDR3 covers 13 residues. V lost 3 bases, J lost 9 bases, and 12 bases lay in between. The CDR3 here is CASSDFARGIQYF. CDR3 nucleotide sequence: TGTGCCAGCAGTGATTTCGCCCGGGGCATTCAGTACTTC.

This clone was detected only a few times. This chain connects TRBV5-4 to TRBJ2-7; D unresolved. The V end was cut by 4 bases, the J end by 2 bases, with 10 bases between. Germline CDR1 SGHNT, CDR2 YYREEE (reference sequence). The CDR3 sequence is 13 residues long. The CDR3 loop is CASSPSPPYEQYV. The CDR3 nucleotides read TGTGCCAGCAGCCCCTCCCCTCCCTACGAGCAGTACGTC.

The rearrangement links TRBV19 to TRBJ2-7; D gene uncertain. The germline V gene encodes CDR1 LNHDA and CDR2 SQIVND (reference sequence). There are 11 residues in the CDR3. V gave up 4 bases and J gave up 6 bases, with 7 bases separating them. This CDR3 reads CASSRVAEQYV. CDR3 bases: TGTGCCAGTAGTAGGGTAGCCGAGCAGTACGTC.

The chain joins TRBV7-2 to TRBJ2-1, with 9 nucleotides matching TRBD1. The CDR3 sequence is 15 residues long. Trimming took 4 bases from V and 2 from J; bases not matched to a gene: 3. From germline, CDR1 is SGHTA and CDR2 FQGNSA. CDR3 protein: CASSSDRGAYNEQFF. The CDR3 nucleotides are TGTGCCAGCAGCTCCGACAGGGGGGCCTACAATGAGCAGTTCTTC.

The rearrangement uses TRBV7-2 and TRBJ1-1; D uncertain. Trimming cost V 2 bases and J 10 bases, with 14 bases left between them. The CDR3 is 13 residues long. Per the germline V gene, CDR1 is SGHTA and CDR2 is FQGNSA. The CDR3 spells CASSLSTRVRAFF. Written as DNA, the CDR3 is TGTGCCAGCAGCTTAAGCACGCGGGTACGAGCTTTCTTT.

This sequence joins TRBV9 and TRBJ2-3, with D possibly matching TRBD2 (6 bases). This CDR3 has 14 residues. The V and J ends lost 2 bases and 1 base respectively, with 8 bases between them. Germline lookup yields CDR1 SGDLS and CDR2 YYNGEE. The CDR3 is CASSVSGGTDTQYF. CDR3 nucleotides: TGTGCCAGCAGCGTCTCGGGGGGCACAGATACGCAGTATTTT.

V gene TRBV9 combines with J gene TRBJ1-2; possibly TRBD1 for D (6 bases). The germline V gene has CDR1 SGDLS and CDR2 YYNGEE. Between the trimmed V and J ends, which lost 0 bases and 7 bases, there was a span of 19 bases. This CDR3 is 16 amino acids long. CDR3 coding DNA: TGTGCCAGCAGCGTAGCTCCCAGGGGCCTGGAGGGTGGCTACACCTTC. Translating gives CASSVAPRGLEGGYTF.

The CDR3 loop reads CASSRGGRDQPQHF. DNA for the CDR3: TGTGCCAGTAGTAGAGGAGGGCGGGATCAGCCCCAGCATTTT. V usage is TRBV19 and J usage is TRBJ1-5; D remains unclear. V gave up 4 bases and J gave up 5 bases, with 12 bases separating them. Germline CDR1 and CDR2: LNHDA and SQIVND (reference sequence). CDR3 length: 14 amino acids.

The chain has TRBV6-5 and TRBJ1-3; D not certain. This CDR3 is 15 amino acids long. Trimming cost V 5 bases and J 0 bases, with 11 bases left between them. Germline CDR1 reads MNHEY; CDR2 reads SVGAGI. The CDR3 sequence: CASSRGTASGNTIYF. Written as DNA, the CDR3 is TGTGCCAGCAGTCGCGGCACGGCCTCTGGAAACACCATATATTTT.

The chain has TRBV24-1 and TRBJ2-5, with D possibly TRBD1 on 5 matching bases. The germline V gene has CDR1 KGHDR and CDR2 SFDVKD. V gave up 3 bases and J gave up 4 bases, with 14 bases separating them. The CDR3 totals 15 residues. The CDR3 coding sequence is TGTGCCACCAGTGATCCCAGGGTCTCAGGAGAGACCCAGTACTTC. This gives the protein CATSDPRVSGETQYF.

The rearrangement joins TRBV4-2 to TRBJ1-3; D gene unclear. The CDR3 spans 14 residues. V gave up 0 bases and J gave up 0 bases, with 3 bases separating them. Germline CDR1 and CDR2: LGHNA and YNFKEQ. Here the CDR3 DNA reads TGTGCCAGCAGCCAAGACGGCTCTGGAAACACCATATATTTT. Its protein is CASSQDGSGNTIYF.

The chain carries TRBV28 and TRBJ1-5; TRBD1 matches 9 bases. The germline CDR1 and CDR2 sequences are MDHEN and SYDVKM. The CDR3 spans 13 residues. V trimming: 6 bases; J trimming: 6 bases; junction bases outside the gene matches: 3. The CDR3 DNA reads as TGTGCCAGCAGAACAGGGGGCCGTCAGCCCCAGCATTTT. It codes for CASRTGGRQPQHF.

The CDR3 sequence is CASGLVLAGSTDTQYF. The DNA of the CDR3 is TGTGCTAGTGGTTTGGTACTAGCGGGGAGTACAGATACGCAGTATTTT. The chain links TRBV12-5 to TRBJ2-3, with 10 bases lining up with TRBD2. Germline CDR1 reads LGHNT; CDR2 reads FRNRAP. The V gene end was trimmed by 0 bases and the J gene end by 3 bases; junction bases not matched to a gene: 3. The CDR3 has 16 residues.

This sequence joins TRBV6-6 and TRBJ2-1; no clear D gene. The germline V gene has CDR1 MNHNY and CDR2 SVGAGI (reference sequence). V dropped 5 bases and J dropped 1 base, with 12 bases sitting between them. The CDR3 is 15 residues long. The DNA of the CDR3 is TGTGCCAGCAGTCCCCGGGCAGGATCCTACAATGAGCAGTTCTTC. It is translated as CASSPRAGSYNEQFF.

The chain uses TRBV28 and TRBJ2-7; D call uncertain. The length of the CDR3 is 14 residues. Germline loops: CDR1 MDHEN, CDR2 SYDVKM. The V end lost 6 bases, the J end lost 7 bases, and 19 bases lay between the germline ends. CDR3 amino acids: CASSRPGPGREQYV. Written as DNA, the CDR3 is TGTGCCAGCAGCCGCCCAGGTCCGGGCCGGGAGCAGTACGTC.

This clone was seen a single time. J is TRBJ2-5 and V is TRBV5-4; D not resolved. V dropped 1 base and J dropped 6 bases, with 10 bases sitting between them. The germline gives CDR1 SGHNT, CDR2 YYREEE (reference sequence). CDR3 length: 13 residues. CDR3 amino acids: CASSLFTLKTQYF. For the CDR3, the DNA is TGTGCCAGCAGCTTGTTTACCTTAAAGACCCAGTACTTC.

The rearrangement joins TRBV5-1 to TRBJ2-7, with 9 nucleotides matching TRBD1. Germline CDR1 SGHRS, CDR2 YFSETQ. The CDR3 is 13 residues long. V lost 2 bases, J lost 6 bases, and 3 bases stayed unmatched. The CDR3, as DNA: TGCGCCAGCAGCTTAGGGACAGGGAGCGAGCAGTACGTC. Translated, it gives CASSLGTGSEQYV.

The V and J genes are TRBV3-1 (or the pseudogene TRBV3-2) and TRBJ2-5; D is possibly TRBD1 (6 bases). The CDR3 runs 16 residues. The V gene lost 0 bases and the J gene lost 1 base, with 12 bases spanning the gap. Germline CDR1 and CDR2: LGHDT and YNNKEL (reference sequence). The CDR3 DNA reads TGTGCCAGCAGCCAAGATAGGGGACATGTCCAAGAGACCCAGTACTTC. This sequence encodes CASSQDRGHVQETQYF.

This sequence joins TRBV19 and TRBJ1-2; 8 bases match TRBD1. Germline loops: CDR1 LNHDA, CDR2 SQIVND (reference sequence). With 5 bases clipped from V and 5 bases from J, the junction kept 16 bases outside the gene matches. The CDR3 extends over 17 amino acids. The CDR3 sequence is CASSPRGRQGKGYGYTF. The CDR3 nucleotides read TGTGCCAGTAGTCCGAGAGGAAGACAGGGGAAGGGATATGGCTACACCTTC.

The chain uses TRBV4-1 and TRBJ2-3; 8 bases fit TRBD2. Germline trimming cut 0 bases from V and 4 bases from J; bases unmatched to any gene: 6. The CDR3 is 16 residues long. CDR1 is MGHRA, CDR2 YSYEKL, per germline. CDR3 protein: CASSQEVGGGADTQYF. The CDR3 nucleotides are TGCGCCAGCAGCCAAGAGGTCGGGGGGGGAGCAGATACGCAGTATTTT.

The CDR3 DNA reads as TGCGCCAGCAGCACAGGACACGCCTCCTCTGGGGCCAACGTCCTGACTTTC. This sequence encodes CASSTGHASSGANVLTF. The rearrangement links TRBV5-1 to TRBJ2-6; TRBD1 might be the D (5 bases). CDR1 and CDR2 (germline): SGHRS, YFSETQ. Trimming removed 4 bases from V and 0 bases from J, with 14 bases in between. The CDR3 has 17 amino acids. The complete variable domain, with remaining parts taken from reference TRBV5-1 and TRBJ2-6, reads KAGVTQTPRYLIKTRGQQVTLSCSPISGHRSVSWYQQTPGQGLQFLFEYFSETQRNKGNFPGRFSGRQFSNSRSEMNVSTLELGDSALYLCASSTGHASSGANVLTFGAGSRLTVL.

V is TRBV19 and J is TRBJ2-5; 9 bases map to TRBD1. The CDR3 extends over 13 amino acids. CDR1 is LNHDA and CDR2 is SQIVND in the germline V gene (reference sequence). V was clipped by 5 bases and J by 5 bases; unmatched bases: 3. This chain's CDR3 is CASSDDRGETQYF. The CDR3 DNA reads as TGTGCCAGTAGTGACGACAGGGGGGAGACCCAGTACTTC. The variable domain in full, with the rest retrieved from reference TRBV19 and TRBJ2-5, is DGGITQSPKYLFRKEGQNVTLSCEQNLNHDAMYWYRQDPGQGLRLIYYSQIVNDFQKGDIAEGYSVSREKKESFPLTVTSAQKNPTAFYLCASSDDRGETQYFGPGTRLLVL.

The chain couples TRBV9 to TRBJ2-5; 9 nucleotides agree with TRBD2. Germline V gives CDR1 SGDLS, CDR2 YYNGEE. V gave up 4 bases and J gave up 7 bases; unmatched junction bases: 14. The CDR3 totals 16 residues. The CDR3 nucleotides are TGTGCCAGCAGCCTCCAAGCTAGCGGGGTATCTAGGACCCAGTACTTC. Residues: CASSLQASGVSRTQYF.

This clone was counted a few times. The chain joins TRBV5-4 to TRBJ1-2; tentatively, D is TRBD1 (5 bases). CDR3 length equals 12 residues. Trimming took 2 bases from V and 7 from J, leaving 9 bases between them. The germline gives CDR1 SGHNT, CDR2 YYREEE (reference sequence). CDR3 bases: TGTGCCAGCAGCTTTACCAGGGCTGGCTACACCTTC. Translation gives CASSFTRAGYTF.

Here the CDR3 reads CASSLAALAGANNEQFF. In nucleotides, the CDR3 is TGCGCCAGCAGCTTGGCCGCATTGGCAGGGGCTAACAATGAGCAGTTCTTC. This chain uses TRBV5-1 with TRBJ2-1; TRBD1 is a possible D gene (6 bases). Per the germline V gene, CDR1 is SGHRS and CDR2 is YFSETQ. The V and J ends lost 0 bases and 5 bases respectively, with 18 bases between them. CDR3 length: 17 residues.

The genes are TRBV2 and TRBJ1-1; D may be TRBD1 (5 bases). This CDR3 spans 10 amino acids. The germline V gene encodes CDR1 SNHLY and CDR2 FYNNEI. The V end was cut by 7 bases, the J end by 11 bases, with 11 bases between. CDR3 protein: CASMAWGAFF. CDR3 bases: TGTGCCAGCATGGCCTGGGGGGCTTTCTTT.